The sequence of this T cell receptor beta chain was determined in a study of OX40 agonist ivuxolimab in advanced cancers. The wider study: Clinicians treated patients with ivuxolimab, an agonistic anti-OX40 (CD134) antibody.

People who had autoimmune disease history or systemic immunosuppression were excluded. Whole-study results and caveats: By week 6 at 0.1 to 3.0 mg/kg, blood CD4+ and CD8+ T cells had expanded clonally. CD8+ T cells (on average) carried more expanded clones than CD4+ T cells.

The assay was immunoSEQ multiplex PCR, and TCRdb's table has in-frame clones only and misses some. In the table there are more than 60,000 clones, approximately 83% of which are singletons. As concerns this clone: Its antigen is not known.

Germline V lookup: CDR1 SQVTM, CDR2 ANQGSEA. This CDR3 is 13 amino acids long. Deletions cut 5 bases from V and 1 base from J, with 11 bases between. V and J are TRBV29-1 and TRBJ1-2; D not resolved. The TCR comes from an adult with an advanced solid tumor such as melanoma, head and neck, liver or kidney cancer. This sample comprised CD4+ or CD8+ T cells sorted from blood, obtained in a trial of the OX40 agonist ivuxolimab. The CDR3 reads CSVLQILNYGYTF. In DNA form, the CDR3 reads TGCAGCGTTTTACAAATCCTTAACTATGGCTACACCTTC. The complete variable domain, with remaining parts taken from reference TRBV29-1 and TRBJ1-2, reads SAVISQKPSRDICQRGTSLTIQCQVDSQVTMMFWYRQQPGQSLTLIATANQGSEATYESGFVIDKFPISRPNLTFSTLTVSNMSPEDSSIYLCSVLQILNYGYTFGSGTRLTVV.